The clone carrying this T cell receptor (beta chain) showed up just once. The CDR3 runs to 15 residues. The V gene's germline CDR1 is MNHNS and CDR2 SASEGT. V gave up 7 bases and J gave up 0 bases, with 12 bases separating them. The data originate from a study of shared clonotypes between healthy human individuals. Study-wide context: Researchers assigned three CD4 naive, three CD4 memory, two CD8 naive and one CD8 memory plate to each donor.

The assay was immunoSEQ multiplex PCR, and TCRdb's table has in-frame clones only and misses some. The sample gives around 2,000,000 clones, roughly 94% of which show up once; roughly 0.13% is in the top ten. The chain recombines TRBV6-1 with TRBJ2-2, with D perhaps matching TRBD1 or TRBD2 (5 bases each). The sequence derives from a young man in good health. The sample taken for sequencing was naive CD4+ T cells sorted from blood. Subset defined: CD45RA+ positively selected. CDR3 residues: CASKSGTTNTGELFF. The CDR3 nucleotides read TGTGCCAGCAAATCCGGGACGACGAACACCGGGGAGCTGTTTTTT.